Each of the 32 T cell receptor beta chains below was sequenced from the same sample in a study of OX40 agonist ivuxolimab in advanced cancers. Measured with immunoSEQ multiplex PCR; TCRdb has only the in-frame clones, and not every one. The sample records approximately 62,000 clones, 88% being singletons. Sequencing was performed on CD4+ or CD8+ T cells sorted from blood, taken in a trial of the OX40 agonist ivuxolimab. These receptor sequences come from an adult with an advanced solid tumor such as melanoma, head and neck, liver or kidney cancer.

This rearrangement joins TRBV29-1 to TRBJ2-1; D is undetermined. The CDR3 has 14 amino acids. Trimming cost V 4 bases and J 0 bases, with 10 bases left between them. CDR1 is SQVTM and CDR2 is ANQGSEA in the germline V gene. The CDR3 region has the DNA TGCAGCGTTGTGCGGATAAGCTCCTACAATGAGCAGTTCTTC. Protein sequence: CSVVRISSYNEQFF.

V is TRBV28 and J is TRBJ1-5; unclear D gene. The V gene's germline CDR1 is MDHEN and CDR2 SYDVKM. V dropped 6 bases and J dropped 3 bases, with 3 bases sitting between them. There are 11 residues in the CDR3. The CDR3 DNA follows: TGTGCCAGCAGCCCCAATCAGCCCCAGCATTTT. This encodes CASSPNQPQHF.

V is TRBV27 and J is TRBJ2-7; TRBD2 matches 14 bases. The V gene end was trimmed by 3 bases and the J gene end by 4 bases; junction bases not matched to a gene: 14. This CDR3 has 19 residues. Per germline, CDR1 MNHEY and CDR2 SMNVEV (reference sequence). The CDR3 DNA reads TGTGCCAGCAGTTTCCCCGCGCCATTGGGACTAGCGGGAGCTTACGAGCAGTACTTC. Translating it yields CASSFPAPLGLAGAYEQYF.

This chain connects TRBV28 to TRBJ1-2; perhaps TRBD1 as D (6 bases). V was shortened by 4 bases and J by 5 bases, with 14 bases between the two germline ends. CDR3 length equals 14 residues. Germline V CDR1 and CDR2: MDHEN, SYDVKM. CDR3 loop: CASSSRDIGYGYTF. CDR3 nucleotide sequence: TGTGCCAGCAGTTCGCGGGACATTGGGTATGGCTACACCTTC.

The V call is TRBV10-3, the J call TRBJ2-1; D is possibly TRBD2 (6 bases). The CDR3 contains 15 residues. Germline V CDR1 and CDR2: ENHRY, SYGVKD. Trimming took off 7 bases at V and 6 bases at J, with 19 bases between the two ends. This CDR3 reads CAITQGLPTFNEQFF. The CDR3 DNA reads TGTGCCATCACCCAGGGACTGCCAACTTTCAATGAGCAGTTCTTC.

The V call is TRBV11-2, the J call TRBJ2-7, with 7 bases matching TRBD2. The junction had 15 bases not matched to a gene; V was cut back by 1 base and J by 9 bases. The CDR3 covers 16 residues. The germline V gene encodes CDR1 SGHAT and CDR2 FQNNGV. CDR3 sequence reads: CASSLVIGGSNFGQYF. The DNA for the CDR3 is TGTGCCAGCAGCTTAGTCATCGGGGGGAGTAATTTCGGGCAGTACTTC.

The chain has TRBV30 and TRBJ2-7; 7 bases agree with TRBD1. V dropped 7 bases and J dropped 3; count of bases not matched to a gene: 12. CDR3 size: 14 residues. CDR1 GTSNPN and CDR2 SVGIG come from the germline V gene (reference sequence). Here the CDR3 reads CALSRTGAYYEQYF. The CDR3 nucleotides read TGTGCCTTATCAAGGACAGGCGCCTACTACGAGCAGTACTTC.

The V and J genes are TRBV7-3 and TRBJ2-2; 9 nucleotides align to TRBD1. Germline V lookup: CDR1 SGHTA, CDR2 FQGTGA. V trimming: 5 bases; J trimming: 7 bases; junction bases outside the gene matches: 8. This CDR3 contains 15 residues. Written as DNA, the CDR3 is TGTGCCAGCAGCAAGGACAGGGGTAATCGCGGGGAGCTGTTTTTT. As protein: CASSKDRGNRGELFF. Complete variable domain (other parts from reference TRBV7-3 and TRBJ2-2): GAGVSQTPSNKVTEKGKYVELRCDPISGHTALYWYRQSLGQGPEFLIYFQGTGAADDSGLPNDRFFAVRPEGSVSTLKIQRTERGDSAVYLCASSKDRGNRGELFFGEGSRLTVL.

The chain links TRBV25-1 to TRBJ1-1, with D possibly TRBD1 on 5 matching bases. CDR1 and CDR2 (germline): MGHDK, SYGVNS. The CDR3 extends over 14 amino acids. The V gene lost 4 bases and the J gene lost 3 bases, with 12 bases spanning the gap. CDR3: CASSGGVRDTEAFF. The CDR3 DNA follows: TGTGCCAGCAGTGGGGGGGTACGGGACACTGAAGCTTTCTTT.

The J gene is TRBJ2-5, the V gene TRBV5-6, with D hard to call. The germline V and J ends were trimmed by 1 base and 3 bases, with 4 bases remaining between them. Germline CDR1 reads SGHDT; CDR2 reads YYEEEE. The CDR3 spans 12 residues. CDR3 nucleotides: TGTGCCAGCAGCTTGCTCAAAGAGACCCAGTACTTC. Protein product: CASSLLKETQYF.

Points on this clone: Additional DNA sequences in this sample encode the identical CDR3. The chain uses TRBV15 and TRBJ1-4; D gene ambiguous. This CDR3 has 15 amino acids. Looked up from germline, CDR1 is LNHNV and CDR2 is YYDKDF (reference sequence). The V and J ends lost 3 bases and 4 bases respectively, with 12 bases between them. CDR3 coding DNA: TGTGCCACCAGCAGGGATCGGCAATTTAATGAAAAACTGTTTTTT. It specifies CATSRDRQFNEKLFF.

This chain joins TRBV6-5 and TRBJ2-7; 8 bases match TRBD1. Germline CDR1 MNHEY, CDR2 SVGAGI. The J segment lost 2 bases and the V segment lost 6 bases, leaving 9 bases of the junction unmatched. This CDR3 is 15 amino acids long. The DNA for the CDR3 is TGTGCCAGCAGCTCAAGACAGGACAGGGCCTACGAGCAGTACTTC. Encoded protein: CASSSRQDRAYEQYF.

The chain carries TRBV5-1 and TRBJ2-3, with 7 positions matching TRBD1. The CDR3 consists of 15 residues. V shed 4 bases and J 0 bases; nucleotides not matched to a gene: 5. Germline lookup yields CDR1 SGHRS and CDR2 YFSETQ. Written as DNA, the CDR3 is TGCGCCAGCAGCGGGACAGCCCCTAGCACAGATACGCAGTATTTT. Translation gives CASSGTAPSTDTQYF.

The chain carries TRBV27 and TRBJ2-4; maybe TRBD1 (6 bases). Deletions cut 3 bases from V and 6 bases from J, with 12 bases between. The CDR3 is 14 residues long. Germline V gene data show CDR1 as MNHEY and CDR2 as SMNVEV (reference sequence). The CDR3 region is CASSFDRIRNIQYF. The CDR3 DNA reads TGTGCCAGCAGTTTCGACAGGATACGAAACATTCAGTACTTC.

The chain couples TRBV6-4 to TRBJ1-1, with D unclear. Germline CDR1 and CDR2: MRHNA and SNTAGT. Trimming took 3 bases from V and 7 from J, leaving 27 bases between them. The CDR3 has 18 residues. The CDR3 sequence is CASSESVILRAGYSEAFF. The DNA of the CDR3 is TGTGCCAGCAGTGAATCGGTTATCCTTAGGGCCGGTTACAGTGAAGCTTTCTTT.

V gene TRBV9 combines with J gene TRBJ2-3, with 10 bases matching TRBD2. Looked up from germline, CDR1 is SGDLS and CDR2 is YYNGEE. The J segment lost 4 bases and the V segment lost 5 bases, leaving 10 bases of the junction unmatched. This CDR3 has 16 residues. Here the CDR3 reads CASSAGLADSADTQYF. CDR3 coding DNA: TGTGCCAGCAGTGCCGGACTAGCGGACTCCGCAGATACGCAGTATTTT.

The DNA for the CDR3 is TGTGCCAGCAGCTTAGCGGGACAGGGCATTTCACCCCTCCACTTT. Protein product: CASSLAGQGISPLHF. The chain carries TRBV7-4 and TRBJ1-6; 9 nucleotides align to TRBD1. J gave up 9 bases and V 0 bases, and 3 bases lay outside the gene matches. The length of the CDR3 is 15 residues. Germline CDR1 reads SGHVT; CDR2 reads SQSDAQ.

This clone was seen a handful of times. CDR3 nucleotide sequence: TGTGCCAGCAGACAGATGACGTACGAGCAGTACTTC. Its translation: CASRQMTYEQYF. This chain connects TRBV7-9 to TRBJ2-7; D uncertain. This CDR3 has 12 amino acids. Germline loops: CDR1 SEHNR, CDR2 FQNEAQ (reference sequence). Trimming took off 6 bases at V and 4 bases at J, with 10 bases between the two ends. Variable domain in full (rest from reference TRBV7-9 and TRBJ2-7): DTGVSQNPRHKITKRGQNVTFRCDPISEHNRLYWYRQTLGQGPEFLTYFQNEAQLEKSRLLSDRFSAERPKGSFSTLEIQRTEQGDSAMYLCASRQMTYEQYFGPGTRLTVT.

V gene TRBV6-5 combines with J gene TRBJ2-7; 7 bases align to TRBD1. The germline V gene encodes CDR1 MNHEY and CDR2 SVGAGI. The CDR3 contains 14 residues. With V trimmed by 7 bases and J by 4 bases, 10 bases remained unmatched. The chain's CDR3 is CASTPGTERYEQYF. The CDR3 nucleotides read TGTGCCAGCACCCCCGGGACAGAGAGATACGAGCAGTACTTC.

This clone came up a few times. This sequence joins TRBV28 and TRBJ1-2; D uncertain. The CDR3 is 16 residues long. V was pared by 1 base and J by 4 bases, with 16 bases between. Germline lookup yields CDR1 MDHEN and CDR2 SYDVKM. The CDR3 sequence is CASSLYTPRVGYGYTF. The CDR3 nucleotides are TGTGCCAGCAGTTTATATACCCCACGGGTCGGCTATGGCTACACCTTC.

This chain uses TRBV6-5 with TRBJ1-2, with TRBD1 as a possible D gene (5 bases). The CDR3 is 16 residues long. Trimming took off 4 bases at V and 2 bases at J, with 17 bases between the two ends. Germline V gene sequence: CDR1 MNHEY, CDR2 SVGAGI. The CDR3 spells CASSSVSGPKNYGYTF. CDR3 coding DNA: TGTGCCAGCAGTTCGGTGTCAGGGCCCAAGAACTATGGCTACACCTTC.

The sample holds one count of this clone. The J gene is TRBJ1-2, the V gene TRBV28; 8 bases are shared with TRBD1. CDR3 length equals 14 residues. Per germline, CDR1 MDHEN and CDR2 SYDVKM. J gave up 7 bases and V 1 base, and 5 bases lay outside the gene matches. DNA of the CDR3: TGTGCCAGCAGTTTATTGGGACAGGTCCCTGGCTACACCTTC. Residues: CASSLLGQVPGYTF.

The chain is built from TRBV2 and TRBJ2-7, with 7 positions matching TRBD1. The CDR3 totals 12 residues. V gave up 7 bases and J gave up 3 bases; unmatched junction bases: 3. Germline-derived CDR1 and CDR2 are SNHLY and FYNNEI. The CDR3 DNA sequence: TGTGCCAGCAACCGACAGGGCTACGAGCAGTACTTC. It yields the protein CASNRQGYEQYF.

The chain couples TRBV5-1 to TRBJ2-1; 9 positions agree with TRBD1. CDR1 is SGHRS and CDR2 is YFSETQ in the germline V gene. The CDR3 totals 15 residues. The V and J ends lost 4 bases and 1 base, in that order; junction bases with no gene match: 3. CDR3 DNA: TGCGCCAGCAGCATACAGGGGGCTTCCTACAATGAGCAGTTCTTC. This sequence encodes CASSIQGASYNEQFF.

CDR3 sequence: CASSQGLRYGYTF. The DNA for the CDR3 is TGTGCCAGCAGCCAAGGTCTTCGCTATGGCTACACCTTC. The chain links TRBV14 to TRBJ1-2; D gene uncertain. Between the trimmed V and J ends, which lost 1 base and 4 bases, there was a span of 7 bases. Germline V gene data show CDR1 as SGHDN and CDR2 as FVKESK. The CDR3 has 13 residues.

This clone appeared a single time. V is TRBV5-1 and J is TRBJ2-1, with no clear D. The CDR3 is 17 residues long. V was pared by 0 bases and J by 2 bases, with 15 bases between. The germline CDR1 and CDR2 sequences are SGHRS and YFSETQ. CDR3 in amino acids: CASSLELVSGTYNEQFF. CDR3 in DNA: TGCGCCAGCAGCTTGGAGCTCGTGTCAGGAACCTACAATGAGCAGTTCTTC.

This rearrangement joins TRBV28 to TRBJ2-2; D gene uncertain. The CDR3 has 16 residues. Germline V gene lookup returns CDR1 MDHEN and CDR2 SYDVKM. The V gene lost 9 bases and the J gene lost 0 bases, with 17 bases spanning the gap. CDR3 sequence reads: CASRRDLFTNTGELFF. Written as DNA, the CDR3 is TGTGCCAGTCGGAGAGACCTATTTACGAACACCGGGGAGCTGTTTTTT.

The V gene is TRBV7-9, the J gene TRBJ2-3; D gene uncertain. The CDR3 runs to 13 residues. V was clipped by 5 bases and J by 0 bases, with 6 bases between them. Germline CDR1 reads SEHNR; CDR2 reads FQNEAQ (reference sequence). CDR3 in amino acids: CASSPKSTDTQYF. The CDR3 region has the DNA TGTGCCAGCAGCCCCAAGAGCACAGATACGCAGTATTTT.

This clone has just a few counts. The V gene is TRBV5-1, the J gene TRBJ1-2; 8 nucleotides line up with TRBD1. Trimming removed 0 bases from V and 8 bases from J; junction bases left unmatched: 6. This CDR3 is built from 14 residues. CDR1 SGHRS and CDR2 YFSETQ come from the germline V gene. The CDR3 region has the DNA TGCGCCAGCAGCTTGGAGGACAGGGAGTACGGCTACACCTTC. Protein sequence: CASSLEDREYGYTF.

V usage is TRBV7-9 and J usage is TRBJ2-6, with unresolved D. The V gene's germline CDR1 is SEHNR and CDR2 FQNEAQ (reference sequence). Trimming shortened V by 3 bases and J by 4 bases, and 13 bases separated the two germline ends. The CDR3 spans 16 residues. The CDR3: CASSLVSGPGANVLTF. CDR3 nucleotides: TGTGCCAGCAGCTTGGTATCCGGGCCGGGGGCCAACGTCCTGACTTTC.

The rearrangement uses TRBV25-1 and TRBJ1-2, with D possibly being TRBD1 (6 bases). This CDR3 is built from 14 residues. Germline values: CDR1 MGHDK, CDR2 SYGVNS. The V and J ends lost 6 bases and 2 bases respectively, with 13 bases between them. The CDR3 sequence is CASSVPGQNYGYTF. The CDR3 bases are TGTGCCAGCAGCGTCCCCGGACAGAACTATGGCTACACCTTC.

J is TRBJ2-1 and V is TRBV10-3; 8 bases are a match to TRBD2. Germline trimming cut 2 bases from V and 1 base from J; bases unmatched to any gene: 7. CDR3 length equals 17 residues. Germline values: CDR1 ENHRY, CDR2 SYGVKD. This CDR3 reads CAISEAGGFGSYNEQFF. The CDR3 DNA reads as TGTGCCATCAGTGAGGCGGGAGGTTTTGGGTCCTACAATGAGCAGTTCTTC.